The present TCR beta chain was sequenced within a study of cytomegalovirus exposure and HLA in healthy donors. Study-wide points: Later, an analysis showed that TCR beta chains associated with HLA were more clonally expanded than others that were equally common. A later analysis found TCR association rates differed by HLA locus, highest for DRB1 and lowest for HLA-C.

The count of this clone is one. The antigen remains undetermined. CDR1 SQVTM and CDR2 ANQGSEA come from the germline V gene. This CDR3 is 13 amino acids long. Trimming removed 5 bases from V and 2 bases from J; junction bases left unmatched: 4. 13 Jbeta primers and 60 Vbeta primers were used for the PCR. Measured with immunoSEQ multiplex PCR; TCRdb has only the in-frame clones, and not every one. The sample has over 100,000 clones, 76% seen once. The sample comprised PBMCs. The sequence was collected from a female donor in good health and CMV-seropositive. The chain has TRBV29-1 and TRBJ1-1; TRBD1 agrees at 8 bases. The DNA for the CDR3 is TGCAGCGTTAGAGGGACAGGTAACACTGAAGCTTTCTTT. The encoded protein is CSVRGTGNTEAFF.